A single sample gave rise to the 31 T cell receptor beta chains below, sequenced in a study of cytomegalovirus exposure and HLA in healthy donors. The assay was immunoSEQ multiplex PCR, and TCRdb's table has in-frame clones only and misses some. The profile shows approximately 300,000 clones, about 85% of them singletons. What was sequenced was PBMCs. The receptors come from a woman in her twenties or thirties in good health and CMV-seropositive.

The chain couples TRBV6-5 to TRBJ2-7, with 9 bases identical to TRBD2. CDR3 length: 15 residues. Germline V gene data show CDR1 as MNHEY and CDR2 as SVGAGI. Losses at the gene ends were 4 bases for V and 2 bases for J; bases not matched to a gene: 6. This CDR3 is CASSSPTSGPYEQYF. As DNA, the CDR3 is TGTGCCAGCAGTTCCCCGACTAGCGGACCCTACGAGCAGTACTTC.

The chain couples TRBV7-2 to TRBJ2-1, with D tentatively TRBD1 (6 bases). Trimming removed 1 base at V and 7 bases at J, with 11 bases between. Per germline, CDR1 SGHTA and CDR2 FQGNSA. The CDR3 is 14 residues long. Written as DNA, the CDR3 is TGTGCCAGCAGCTTAGTAGGGGGTCCGAATGAGCAGTTCTTC. It specifies CASSLVGGPNEQFF. The whole variable domain, remainder taken from reference TRBV7-2 and TRBJ2-1, is GAGVSQSPSNKVTEKGKDVELRCDPISGHTALYWYRQSLGQGLEFLIYFQGNSAPDKSGLPSDRFSAERTGGSVSTLTIQRTQQEDSAVYLCASSLVGGPNEQFFGPGTRLTVL.

This chain uses TRBV15 with TRBJ2-1, with TRBD1 matching over 8 bases. Germline values: CDR1 LNHNV, CDR2 YYDKDF (reference sequence). V lost 4 bases and J lost 4; bases outside the gene matches: 3. This CDR3 has 14 residues. CDR3 nucleotides: TGTGCCACCAGCATCCAGGGGGCATACAATGAGCAGTTCTTC. This translates into CATSIQGAYNEQFF. The full variable domain, with the rest looked up from reference TRBV15 and TRBJ2-1, is DAMVIQNPRYQVTQFGKPVTLSCSQTLNHNVMYWYQQKSSQAPKLLFHYYDKDFNNEADTPDNFQSRRPNTSFCFLDIRSPGLGDTAMYLCATSIQGAYNEQFFGPGTRLTVL.

The chain is built from TRBV4-3 and TRBJ2-2; no firm D call. The CDR3 totals 14 residues. CDR1 and CDR2 (germline): LGHNA, YSLEER. V was cut by 1 base and J by 8 bases, with 11 bases left in between. CDR3 in amino acids: CASSQALRGGELFF. The CDR3 DNA reads as TGCGCCAGCAGCCAAGCCCTCCGCGGTGGGGAGCTGTTTTTT.

The J gene is TRBJ2-1, the V gene TRBV4-3; possibly TRBD2 for D (6 bases). In germline, CDR1 is LGHNA, CDR2 YSLEER. This CDR3 region has 18 residues. V lost 1 base and J 2 bases, leaving 18 bases between the germline ends. The CDR3, as DNA: TGCGCCAGCAGCCAAGCCCCCCTAGCGTACCTAACCTACAATGAGCAGTTCTTC. Translated: CASSQAPLAYLTYNEQFF.

The chain is built from TRBV11-3 and TRBJ1-1; 8 bases fit TRBD1. The CDR3 contains 14 residues. J gave up 6 bases and V 5 bases, and 8 bases lay outside the gene matches. Germline CDR1 reads SGHNT; CDR2 reads YENEEA. The CDR3 region has the DNA TGTGCCAGCAGCCCCCGGACAGGGTCAGCTGAAGCTTTCTTT. This translates into CASSPRTGSAEAFF.

The rearrangement links TRBV7-6 to TRBJ2-1; the match to TRBD2 covers 10 bases. The CDR3 covers 16 residues. After removal of 5 bases from V and 7 bases from J, the junction contained 11 bases not matched to a gene. Germline V gene data show CDR1 as SGHVS and CDR2 as FNYEAQ. CDR3 loop: CASSLLAGGTGNEQFF. The CDR3, as DNA: TGTGCCAGCAGCCTGTTAGCGGGAGGTACGGGGAATGAGCAGTTCTTC.

The gene calls are TRBV9 and TRBJ1-2; D call uncertain. Germline V gives CDR1 SGDLS, CDR2 YYNGEE. This CDR3 has 13 residues. With 3 bases removed from V and 8 bases from J, the gap between germline ends came to 14 bases. CDR3 DNA: TGTGCCAGCAGCGATCTTTCATTAGAGGGCTACACCTTC. Translation gives CASSDLSLEGYTF.

This rearrangement joins TRBV5-1 to TRBJ2-7; TRBD2 is a possible D gene (6 bases). V was trimmed by 0 bases and J by 1 base, leaving 8 bases between them. This CDR3 has 14 residues. Per germline, CDR1 SGHRS and CDR2 YFSETQ. CDR3 loop: CASSLDGRSYEQYF. The CDR3 bases are TGCGCCAGCAGCTTGGACGGGAGATCCTACGAGCAGTACTTC. Complete variable domain (other parts from reference TRBV5-1 and TRBJ2-7): KAGVTQTPRYLIKTRGQQVTLSCSPISGHRSVSWYQQTPGQGLQFLFEYFSETQRNKGNFPGRFSGRQFSNSRSEMNVSTLELGDSALYLCASSLDGRSYEQYFGPGTRLTVT.

V and J are TRBV4-2 and TRBJ2-1; maybe TRBD2 (5 bases). Deletions cut 0 bases from V and 2 bases from J, with 8 bases between. CDR3 length: 15 residues. Germline loops: CDR1 LGHNA, CDR2 YNFKEQ. The DNA for the CDR3 is TGTGCCAGCAGCCAAGAGGCGGGTACCTACAATGAGCAGTTCTTC. Translation: CASSQEAGTYNEQFF.

CDR3 bases: TGTGCCAGCGGGGGGTTCGACGAGCAGTACTTC. It specifies CASGGFDEQYF. The J gene is TRBJ2-7, the V gene TRBV27, with D perhaps TRBD2 (6 bases). V lost 8 bases and J 5 bases, leaving 10 bases between the germline ends. This CDR3 comprises 11 residues. CDR1 is MNHEY, CDR2 SMNVEV, per germline (reference sequence).

V is TRBV5-1 and J is TRBJ2-3; D not certain. The V and J ends lost 0 bases and 2 bases respectively, with 4 bases between them. The CDR3 length is 13 residues. The germline gives CDR1 SGHRS, CDR2 YFSETQ. The CDR3 reads CASSLGPTDTQYF. CDR3 DNA: TGCGCCAGCAGCTTGGGACCCACAGATACGCAGTATTTT.

This clone was counted only a few times. This chain joins TRBV28 and TRBJ1-2, with D tentatively TRBD1 (5 bases). The germline gives CDR1 MDHEN, CDR2 SYDVKM. Trimming stripped 1 base from V and 4 bases from J, with 7 bases between. There are 13 residues in the CDR3. The CDR3 nucleotides read TGTGCCAGCAGTTTATACGGGGGCTATGGCTACACCTTC. Translating it yields CASSLYGGYGYTF.

The chain employs TRBV5-1 and TRBJ2-5, with no clear D. Trimming removed 1 base at V and 2 bases at J, with 12 bases between. The CDR3 extends over 15 amino acids. Germline CDR1 and CDR2: SGHRS and YFSETQ. CDR3 DNA: TGCGCCAGCAGCTTGTGGCCAGACTTACAAGAGACCCAGTACTTC. Its protein product is CASSLWPDLQETQYF.

This sequence joins TRBV7-6 and TRBJ1-1; D possibly corresponds to TRBD1 (6 bases). Germline V gene data show CDR1 as SGHVS and CDR2 as FNYEAQ. The CDR3 has 13 amino acids. The V gene lost 5 bases and the J gene lost 8 bases, with 15 bases spanning the gap. The CDR3 DNA is TGTGCCAGCAGCCCAGGGGTGGTAGTCGAAGCTTTCTTT. Encoded protein: CASSPGVVVEAFF.

This clone was observed a single time. The chain employs TRBV7-6 and TRBJ1-1; perhaps TRBD1 as D (5 bases). This CDR3 is 13 amino acids long. The germline CDR1 and CDR2 sequences are SGHVS and FNYEAQ. Trimming removed 4 bases from V and 5 bases from J, with 11 bases in between. In DNA, the CDR3 is TGTGCCAGCAGCTCGGGGACCCCGACTGAAGCTTTCTTT. Residues: CASSSGTPTEAFF.

The genes are TRBV5-6 and TRBJ2-1, with TRBD2 identical over 10 bases. This CDR3 is 16 amino acids long. From germline, CDR1 is SGHDT and CDR2 YYEEEE. V shed 0 bases and J 4 bases; nucleotides not matched to a gene: 4. The CDR3 is CASSLGTSGTYNEQFF. CDR3 in DNA: TGTGCCAGCAGCTTGGGGACTAGCGGAACTTACAATGAGCAGTTCTTC.

Of note for this clone: Within the sample, other DNA sequences also encode this same CDR3. The V gene is TRBV13, the J gene TRBJ2-7; no definite D call. This CDR3 spans 12 amino acids. V was shortened by 0 bases and J by 6 bases, with 6 bases between the two germline ends. CDR1 is PRHDT, CDR2 FYEKMQ, per germline (reference sequence). CDR3 region: CASSLGRGEQYF. DNA for the CDR3: TGTGCCAGCAGCTTAGGCCGTGGCGAGCAGTACTTC.

The CDR3 nucleotides are TGTGCCAGTAGTGAGCCAGACTTCCGCCAGTTCTTC. The encoded protein is CASSEPDFRQFF. The rearrangement links TRBV19 to TRBJ2-1; D unclear. The V end was cut by 5 bases, the J end by 13 bases, with 15 bases between. This CDR3 has 12 residues. Germline CDR1 is LNHDA and CDR2 is SQIVND (reference sequence).

The chain couples TRBV7-6 to TRBJ2-5, with D perhaps TRBD2 (6 bases). This CDR3 is 14 amino acids long. V was shortened by 5 bases and J by 0 bases, with 10 bases between the two germline ends. Germline loops: CDR1 SGHVS, CDR2 FNYEAQ. CDR3 loop: CASSRGLYQETQYF. CDR3 nucleotides: TGTGCCAGCAGCCGGGGACTTTACCAAGAGACCCAGTACTTC.

The CDR3: CASSRARGSYEQYF. CDR3 DNA: TGTGCCAGCAGCCGGGCGCGAGGGTCCTACGAGCAGTACTTC. The rearrangement uses TRBV6-5 and TRBJ2-7, with D perhaps TRBD2 (5 bases). The CDR3 is 14 residues long. The V gene lost 6 bases and the J gene lost 1 base, with 13 bases spanning the gap. Germline loops: CDR1 MNHEY, CDR2 SVGAGI.

This clone was picked up one time. V usage is TRBV30 and J usage is TRBJ2-5; 10 bases fit TRBD2. CDR3 length equals 18 residues. V lost 2 bases to trimming and J lost 2 bases; unmatched junction nucleotides: 14. The V gene's germline CDR1 is GTSNPN and CDR2 SVGIG (reference sequence). CDR3 residues: CAWSLFWSSGSGQETQYF. CDR3 DNA sequence: TGTGCCTGGAGTCTGTTTTGGTCTAGCGGGAGTGGGCAAGAGACCCAGTACTTC.

This clone was found a few times. The genes are TRBV2 and TRBJ1-5; D call uncertain. Trimming took 3 bases from V and 6 from J, leaving 6 bases between them. In germline, CDR1 is SNHLY, CDR2 FYNNEI. The CDR3 runs 12 residues. CDR3 loop: CASSDSAQPQHF. The CDR3, as DNA: TGTGCCAGCAGTGATTCGGCTCAGCCCCAGCATTTT.

The chain employs TRBV19 and TRBJ1-1; the D is unclear. The germline CDR1 and CDR2 sequences are LNHDA and SQIVND (reference sequence). V lost 7 bases to trimming and J lost 3 bases, with 15 bases between them. This CDR3 contains 14 residues. The CDR3 loop reads CASKTDSVYTEAFF. The CDR3, as DNA: TGTGCCAGTAAGACCGACTCCGTATACACTGAAGCTTTCTTT.

This chain connects TRBV27 to TRBJ2-2; TRBD2 aligns across 7 bases. Germline V gives CDR1 MNHEY, CDR2 SMNVEV (reference sequence). V was pared by 7 bases and J by 1 base, with 9 bases of the junction left unmatched. This CDR3 has 16 residues. The CDR3 reads CASTFGAGVNTGELFF. The CDR3 bases are TGTGCCAGCACATTTGGGGCGGGGGTGAACACCGGGGAGCTGTTTTTT.

The chain links TRBV9 to TRBJ2-5; TRBD2 matches 7 bases. The CDR3 runs 17 residues. Germline V CDR1 and CDR2: SGDLS, YYNGEE. V shed 0 bases, J shed 1 base, and the junction held 9 bases outside the gene matches. The CDR3 DNA reads TGTGCCAGCAGCGTAGGATGGGGAGGGCTTCCCCAAGAGACCCAGTACTTC. Its protein is CASSVGWGGLPQETQYF.

CDR3 in amino acids: CSVGVGRGDGYTF. CDR3 coding DNA: TGCAGCGTTGGGGTGGGACGGGGAGATGGCTACACCTTC. The chain recombines TRBV29-1 with TRBJ1-2, with a weak D call TRBD1 (5 bases). The V gene's germline CDR1 is SQVTM and CDR2 ANQGSEA. The CDR3 is 13 residues long. V lost 4 bases and J 6 bases, leaving 15 bases between the germline ends.

The J gene is TRBJ2-5, the V gene TRBV6-1, with D maybe TRBD2 (6 bases). This CDR3 contains 13 residues. Germline lookup yields CDR1 MNHNS and CDR2 SASEGT. The V gene lost 5 bases and the J gene lost 1 base, with 8 bases spanning the gap. CDR3 loop: CASSYSGQETQYF. In nucleotides, the CDR3 is TGTGCCAGCAGTTATAGCGGCCAAGAGACCCAGTACTTC.

V is TRBV7-2 and J is TRBJ2-3, with D unresolved. CDR1 and CDR2 (germline): SGHTA, FQGNSA. This CDR3 is 14 amino acids long. Trimming removed 3 bases at V and 8 bases at J, with 15 bases between. CDR3 nucleotide sequence: TGTGCCAGCAGCTTGACTCAGGCAGTTGGTACGCAGTATTTT. It is translated as CASSLTQAVGTQYF.

The gene calls are TRBV29-1 and TRBJ1-5; TRBD1 matches at 7 bases. Unmatched junction bases numbered 9, after V lost 7 bases and J lost 3 bases. Germline assignment: CDR1 SQVTM and CDR2 ANQGSEA. The length of the CDR3 is 14 residues. The CDR3 region is CSATQGGHNQPQHF. For the CDR3, the DNA is TGCAGCGCCACTCAGGGGGGACACAATCAGCCCCAGCATTTT.

The V call is TRBV7-2, the J call TRBJ1-2; maybe TRBD1 (5 bases). The germline gives CDR1 SGHTA, CDR2 FQGNSA. There are 14 residues in the CDR3. The V gene lost 5 bases and the J gene lost 7 bases, with 17 bases spanning the gap. The chain's CDR3 is CASSQLVGDGGYTF. CDR3 DNA: TGTGCCAGCAGCCAGTTGGTGGGGGATGGTGGCTACACCTTC.